Detailed here is one T cell receptor (beta chain). This clone is described as large (0.1 to 1%). Its binding antigen is unknown. No much larger clone is present one base from it, and per-base qualities are unavailable. CDR1 SGHNT and CDR2 YYREEE are derived from the germline V gene (reference sequence). The CDR3 starts with the cysteine, ends with the phenylalanine, and has 12 residues. This entry keeps only the CDR3 DNA: 36 bases, framed from base 1. The germline ends are 9 bases apart after V is trimmed by 4 bases and J by 8 bases. The library was produced with the immunoSEQ multiplex PCR assay. The study's own analysis went as follows. Clonotype sharing between paired CSF and blood samples was expressed as the percentage of total CSF clonotypes also found in blood. Not all clones reach the TCRdb copy of this immuneACCESS table, which keeps in-frame sequences only. Checked studies attribute under half of the gap to unresolved V genes and leave the rest unexplained. V and J calls and clone size are given by that table; D and trimming were obtained from the DNA. The sample profile shows over a thousand clones; 35% to 45% of them were found once. The biggest ten clones account for around 20% of the sample.

T cells from the cerebrospinal fluid of patients were first expanded in vitro, and then CD4+ or CD8+ T cells were sorted out for TCR Vbeta sequencing. The data stem from a study of T cells in narcolepsy (dated by TCRdb to about 2018). A note on the overall study: Patients with narcolepsy type 1 or type 2 (NT1, NT2) were enrolled in the study together with healthy control donors. To look for autoreactive T cells in narcolepsy patients that target self-antigens of hypocretin neurons (hypocretin, TRIB2), the study used TCR Vbeta sequencing to follow clonotypes in blood and CSF.

Here is what the overall study found, with its caveats: Plots comparing CSF and blood CD4+ T cell clonotypes from the same patient highlighted HCRT-specific and TRIB2-specific autoreactive clonotypes. Autoreactive clonotypes were reported to be detected serially in the blood of the same patients and of different patients, but not in the blood of healthy controls.

Source material: cultured CD8+ T cells from cerebrospinal fluid. The sequence links TRBV5-4 to TRBJ2-2; no confident D gene assignment can be made. The TCR sequence derives from a human donor with narcolepsy. The nucleotides read TGTGCCAGCAGCGCGCCGTTGGGGGAGCTGTTTTTT. Its translation is CASSAPLGELFF.